These 2 T cell receptor beta chains originate from one sample sequenced in a study of shared clonotypes between healthy human individuals. Naive CD8 cells comprised CD45RO-negative, CCR7-positively selected cells, excluding terminally differentiated effector memory CD45RA+ cells. The method was immunoSEQ multiplex PCR; TCRdb's version includes in-frame clones alone and lacks a portion of them. The repertoire holds about 680,000 clones, 92% seen once, with about 24% in the top ten. The sequencing input was naive CD8+ T cells sorted from blood. Every receptor here comes from a man aged 30-40 years in good health.

V and J are TRBV5-1 and TRBJ2-5, with D possibly being TRBD2 (5 bases). Between the trimmed V and J ends, which lost 3 bases and 0 bases, there was a span of 9 bases. Germline V CDR1 and CDR2: SGHRS, YFSETQ. CDR3 length: 14 residues. The CDR3 spells CASSSGINQETQYF. CDR3 nucleotide sequence: TGCGCCAGCAGCTCCGGGATCAACCAAGAGACCCAGTACTTC. The entire variable domain, with the rest obtained from reference TRBV5-1 and TRBJ2-5, is as follows: KAGVTQTPRYLIKTRGQQVTLSCSPISGHRSVSWYQQTPGQGLQFLFEYFSETQRNKGNFPGRFSGRQFSNSRSEMNVSTLELGDSALYLCASSSGINQETQYFGPGTRLLVL.

This chain joins TRBV29-1 and TRBJ2-1; 7 nucleotides agree with TRBD1. The CDR3 runs 11 residues. The V and J ends lost 6 bases and 8 bases, in that order; junction bases with no gene match: 4. Germline values: CDR1 SQVTM, CDR2 ANQGSEA. This CDR3 is CSVGQGDEQFF. The DNA of the CDR3 is TGCAGCGTAGGCCAGGGGGATGAGCAGTTCTTC.